This T cell receptor (beta chain) comes out of a study of T cell repertoires in cytomegalovirus infection. This clonotype was detected a few times. As yet, its antigen is unknown. General study points: The cumulative frequency of public TCR beta families identified carriers of CMV plus the relevant HLA. CMV-specific TCR beta clonotypes restricted by HLA-C were the ones dominating the ex vivo response.

TCRdb re-analysed the reads in MiXCR, keeping a single row per CDR3 protein. The sample holds a few hundred thousand distinct CDR3 sequences, about a sixth seen once. Per the germline V gene, CDR1 is SNHLY and CDR2 is FYNNEI. Trimming stripped 3 bases from V and 4 bases from J, with 15 bases between. This CDR3 comprises 15 residues. The sample consisted of CD8+ T cells from PBMCs. The J gene is TRBJ2-5, the V gene TRBV2; D gene uncertain. The origin of this receptor is a human donor in good health (CMV status not recorded). Some clones in this sample may be carry-over from other donors' samples. CDR3 protein: CASSDVDHPAETQYF. The CDR3 coding sequence is TGTGCCAGCAGTGATGTCGACCATCCGGCAGAGACCCAGTACTTC.